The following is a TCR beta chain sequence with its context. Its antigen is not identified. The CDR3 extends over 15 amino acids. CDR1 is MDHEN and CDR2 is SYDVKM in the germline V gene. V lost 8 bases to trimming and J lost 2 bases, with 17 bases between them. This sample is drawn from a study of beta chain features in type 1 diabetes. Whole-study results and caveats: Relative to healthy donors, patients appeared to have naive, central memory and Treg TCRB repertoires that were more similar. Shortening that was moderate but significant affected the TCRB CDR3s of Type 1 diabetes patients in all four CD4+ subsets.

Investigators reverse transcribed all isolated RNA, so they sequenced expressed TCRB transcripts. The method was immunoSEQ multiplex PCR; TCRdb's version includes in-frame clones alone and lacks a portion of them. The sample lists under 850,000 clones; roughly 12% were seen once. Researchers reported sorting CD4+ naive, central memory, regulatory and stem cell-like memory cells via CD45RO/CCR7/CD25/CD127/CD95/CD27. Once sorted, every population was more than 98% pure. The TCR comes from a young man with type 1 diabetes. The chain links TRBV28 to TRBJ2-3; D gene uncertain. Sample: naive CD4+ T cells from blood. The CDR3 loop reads CASLPMITATDTQYF. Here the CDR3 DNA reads TGTGCCAGCCTCCCGATGATAACGGCCACAGATACGCAGTATTTT.